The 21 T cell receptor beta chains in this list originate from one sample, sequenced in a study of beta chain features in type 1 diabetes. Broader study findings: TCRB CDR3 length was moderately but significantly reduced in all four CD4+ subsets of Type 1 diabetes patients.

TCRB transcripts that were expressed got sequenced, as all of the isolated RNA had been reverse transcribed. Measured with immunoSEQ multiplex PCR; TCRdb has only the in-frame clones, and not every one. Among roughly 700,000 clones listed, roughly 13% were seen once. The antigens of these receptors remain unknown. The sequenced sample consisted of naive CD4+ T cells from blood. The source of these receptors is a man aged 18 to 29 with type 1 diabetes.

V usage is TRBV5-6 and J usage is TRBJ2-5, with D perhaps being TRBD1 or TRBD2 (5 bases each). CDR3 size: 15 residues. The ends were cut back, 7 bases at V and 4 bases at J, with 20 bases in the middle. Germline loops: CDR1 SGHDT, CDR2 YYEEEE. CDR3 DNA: TGTGCCAGCGGCCGCGAGGGGAGAAAAGTAGAGACCCAGTACTTC. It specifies CASGREGRKVETQYF.

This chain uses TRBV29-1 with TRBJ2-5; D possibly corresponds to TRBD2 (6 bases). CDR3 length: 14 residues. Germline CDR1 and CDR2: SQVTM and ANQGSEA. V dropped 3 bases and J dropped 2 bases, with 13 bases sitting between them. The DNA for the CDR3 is TGCAGCGTTGACACAGGTGGGGGGCAAGAGACCCAGTACTTC. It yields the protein CSVDTGGGQETQYF.

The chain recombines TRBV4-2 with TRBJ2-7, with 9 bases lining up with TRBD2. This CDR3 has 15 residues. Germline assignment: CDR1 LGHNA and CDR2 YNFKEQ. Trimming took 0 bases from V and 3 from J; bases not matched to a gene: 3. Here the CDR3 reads CASSQDAGGYYEQYF. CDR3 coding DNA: TGTGCCAGCAGCCAAGATGCGGGGGGGTACTACGAGCAGTACTTC.

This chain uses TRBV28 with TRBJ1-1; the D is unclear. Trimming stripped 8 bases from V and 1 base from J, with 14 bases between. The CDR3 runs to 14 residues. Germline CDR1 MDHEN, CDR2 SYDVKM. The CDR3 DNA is TGTGCCAGCTTATCCGGGGAAAGGAACACTGAAGCTTTCTTT. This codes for CASLSGERNTEAFF.

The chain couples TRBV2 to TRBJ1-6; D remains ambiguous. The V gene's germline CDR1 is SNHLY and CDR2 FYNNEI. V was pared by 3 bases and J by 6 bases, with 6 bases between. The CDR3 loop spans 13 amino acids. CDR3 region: CASSDLGNSPLHF. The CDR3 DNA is TGTGCCAGCAGTGATTTGGGTAATTCACCCCTCCACTTT.

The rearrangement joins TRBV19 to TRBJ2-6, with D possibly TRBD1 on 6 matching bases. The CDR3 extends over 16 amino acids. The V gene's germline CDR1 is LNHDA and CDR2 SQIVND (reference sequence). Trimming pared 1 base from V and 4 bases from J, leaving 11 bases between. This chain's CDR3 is CASSIGYGQGANVLTF. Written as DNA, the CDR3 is TGTGCCAGTAGTATAGGGTACGGACAGGGGGCCAACGTCCTGACTTTC.

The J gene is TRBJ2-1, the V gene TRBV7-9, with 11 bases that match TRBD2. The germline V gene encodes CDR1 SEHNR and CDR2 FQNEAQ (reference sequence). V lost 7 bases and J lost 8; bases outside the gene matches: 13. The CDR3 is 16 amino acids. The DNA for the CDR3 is TGTGCCAGCACGTCCCCCCCTAGCGGGGGGCCCCATGAGCAGTTCTTC. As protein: CASTSPPSGGPHEQFF.

The CDR3 sequence: CASSLWESSSYEQYF. The CDR3 region has the DNA TGTGCCAGCAGCTTATGGGAGTCAAGCTCCTACGAGCAGTACTTC. J is TRBJ2-7 and V is TRBV7-6, with a weak D call TRBD2 (5 bases). The germline CDR1 and CDR2 sequences are SGHVS and FNYEAQ. This CDR3 contains 15 residues. With 2 bases removed from V and 0 bases from J, the gap between germline ends came to 11 bases.

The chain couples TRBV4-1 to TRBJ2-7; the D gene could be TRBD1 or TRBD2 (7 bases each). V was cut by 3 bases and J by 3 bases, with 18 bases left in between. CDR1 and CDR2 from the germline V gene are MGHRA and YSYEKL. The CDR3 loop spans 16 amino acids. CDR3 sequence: CASSHEGGGGGYEQYF. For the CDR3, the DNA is TGCGCCAGCAGCCACGAGGGAGGGGGCGGAGGCTACGAGCAGTACTTC.

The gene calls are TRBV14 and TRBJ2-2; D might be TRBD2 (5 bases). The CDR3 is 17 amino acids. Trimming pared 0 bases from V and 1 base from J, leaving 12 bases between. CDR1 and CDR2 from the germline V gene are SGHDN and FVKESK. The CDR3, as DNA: TGTGCCAGCAGCCAAGATAGTCTAGCAAGGAACACCGGGGAGCTGTTTTTT. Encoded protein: CASSQDSLARNTGELFF.

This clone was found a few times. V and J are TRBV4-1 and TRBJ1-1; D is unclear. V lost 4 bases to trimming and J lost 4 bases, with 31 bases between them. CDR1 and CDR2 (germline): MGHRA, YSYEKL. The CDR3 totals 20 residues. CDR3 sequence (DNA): TGCGCCAGCAGCCCCCGAATTTCGTGGGAGGCATCTCCCTTGGGCACTGAAGCTTTCTTT. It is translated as CASSPRISWEASPLGTEAFF.

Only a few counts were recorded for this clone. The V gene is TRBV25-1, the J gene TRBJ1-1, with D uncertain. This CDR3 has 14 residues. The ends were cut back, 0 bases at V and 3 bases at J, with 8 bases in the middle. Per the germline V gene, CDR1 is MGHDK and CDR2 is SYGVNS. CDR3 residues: CASSEYRLDTEAFF. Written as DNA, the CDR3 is TGTGCCAGCAGTGAATACCGCCTGGACACTGAAGCTTTCTTT.

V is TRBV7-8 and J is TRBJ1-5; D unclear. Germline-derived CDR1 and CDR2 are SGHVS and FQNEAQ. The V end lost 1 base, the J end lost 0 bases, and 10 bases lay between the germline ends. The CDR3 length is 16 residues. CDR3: CASSLGSSYSNQPQHF. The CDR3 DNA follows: TGTGCCAGCAGCTTAGGTAGCAGCTATAGCAATCAGCCCCAGCATTTT. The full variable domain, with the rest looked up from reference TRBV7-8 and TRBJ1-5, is GAGVSQSPRYKVAKRGQDVALRCDPISGHVSLFWYQQALGQGPEFLTYFQNEAQLDKSGLPSDRFFAERPEGSVSTLKIQRTQQEDSAVYLCASSLGSSYSNQPQHFGDGTRLSIL.

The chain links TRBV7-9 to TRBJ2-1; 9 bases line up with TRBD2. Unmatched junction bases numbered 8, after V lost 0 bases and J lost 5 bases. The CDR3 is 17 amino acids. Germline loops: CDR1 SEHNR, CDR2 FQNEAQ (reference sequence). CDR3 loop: CASSLALAGGSDNEQFF. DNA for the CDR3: TGTGCCAGCAGCTTAGCGCTTGCGGGAGGGAGCGACAATGAGCAGTTCTTC.

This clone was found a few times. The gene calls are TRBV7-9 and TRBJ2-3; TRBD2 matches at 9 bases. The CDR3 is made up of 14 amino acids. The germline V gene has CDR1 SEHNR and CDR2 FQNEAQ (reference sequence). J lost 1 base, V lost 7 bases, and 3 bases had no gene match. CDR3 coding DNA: TGTGCCAGCATATGGACTAGCGGCACAGATACGCAGTATTTT. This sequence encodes CASIWTSGTDTQYF.

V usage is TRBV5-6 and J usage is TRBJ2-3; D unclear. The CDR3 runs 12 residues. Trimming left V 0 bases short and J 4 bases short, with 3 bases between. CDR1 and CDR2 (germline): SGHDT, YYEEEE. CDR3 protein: CASSLVADTQYF. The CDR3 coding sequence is TGTGCCAGCAGCTTGGTGGCAGATACGCAGTATTTT. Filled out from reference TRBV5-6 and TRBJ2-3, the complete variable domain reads DAGVTQSPTHLIKTRGQQVTLRCSPKSGHDTVSWYQQALGQGPQFIFQYYEEEERQRGNFPDRFSGHQFPNYSSELNVNALLLGDSALYLCASSLVADTQYFGPGTRLTVL.

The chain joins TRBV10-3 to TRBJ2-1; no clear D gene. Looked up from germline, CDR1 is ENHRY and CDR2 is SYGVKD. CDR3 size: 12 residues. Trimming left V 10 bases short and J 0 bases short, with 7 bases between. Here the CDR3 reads CATQSSYNEQFF. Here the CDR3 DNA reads TGTGCCACCCAGAGCTCCTACAATGAGCAGTTCTTC.

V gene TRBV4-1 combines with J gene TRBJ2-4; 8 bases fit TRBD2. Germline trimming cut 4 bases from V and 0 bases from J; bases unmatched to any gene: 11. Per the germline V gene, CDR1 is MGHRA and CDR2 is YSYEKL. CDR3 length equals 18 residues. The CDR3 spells CASSRGLVAGIAKNIQYF. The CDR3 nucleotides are TGCGCCAGCAGCCGGGGACTAGTGGCGGGCATAGCCAAAAACATTCAGTACTTC.

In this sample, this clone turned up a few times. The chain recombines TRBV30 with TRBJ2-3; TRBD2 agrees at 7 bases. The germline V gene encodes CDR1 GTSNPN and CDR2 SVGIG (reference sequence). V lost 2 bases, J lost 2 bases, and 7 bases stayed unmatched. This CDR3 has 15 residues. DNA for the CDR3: TGTGCCTGGAGTCCCCGACTAGCAGACACAGATACGCAGTATTTT. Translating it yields CAWSPRLADTDTQYF.

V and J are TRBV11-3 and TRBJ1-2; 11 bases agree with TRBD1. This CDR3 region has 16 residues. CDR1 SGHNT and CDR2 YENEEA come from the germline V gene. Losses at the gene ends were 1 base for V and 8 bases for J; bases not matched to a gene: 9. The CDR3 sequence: CASSLGTGGYVGGYTF. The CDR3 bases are TGTGCCAGCAGCTTAGGGACAGGGGGCTACGTAGGAGGCTACACCTTC.

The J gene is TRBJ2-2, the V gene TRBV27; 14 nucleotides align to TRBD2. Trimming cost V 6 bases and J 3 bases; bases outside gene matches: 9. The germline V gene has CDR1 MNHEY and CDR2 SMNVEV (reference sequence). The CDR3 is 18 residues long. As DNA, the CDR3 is TGTGCCAGCAGCTCCACGGGACTAGCGGGGGTGTACACCGGGGAGCTGTTTTTT. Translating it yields CASSSTGLAGVYTGELFF.